Listed below are T cell receptor beta chains from one sample, sequenced in a study of blood T cell repertoires in COVID-19. Clones were read by immunoSEQ multiplex PCR, and TCRdb kept only the in-frame ones, dropping some. Found here are roughly 300,000 clones, 80% to 85% of them singletons; the top ten hold over 2.5%. Sequenced input: peripheral blood. The receptor source for this set is a woman aged 60-75 years with active or convalescent COVID-19. The CDR3 runs from the conserved cysteine through the conserved F or W. The order of the fields is J gene, D gene, clone size, V gene, CDR3 protein, CDR3 DNA. A D gene is named only where the DNA matches it firmly. The size entry is marked missing in some rows and otherwise reads once, few, many or a size class.

j_gene: TRBJ1-4; d_gene: TRBD1; abundance: -; v_gene: TRBV27; CDR3aa: CAAGRGQGNEKLFF; CDR3nt: TGTGCCGCGGGGAGGGGACAGGGGAATGAAAAACTGTTTTTT
j_gene: TRBJ2-3; d_gene: TRBD1; abundance: -; v_gene: TRBV11-2; CDR3aa: CASSLGGGAETDTQYF; CDR3nt: TGTGCCAGCAGCTTAGGAGGGGGCGCAGAGACAGATACGCAGTATTTT
j_gene: TRBJ2-1; d_gene: -; abundance: once; v_gene: TRBV12-3/TRBV12-4; CDR3aa: CASSLDTSNEQFF; CDR3nt: TGTGCCAGCAGTTTAGATACCAGCAATGAGCAGTTCTTC
j_gene: TRBJ2-7; d_gene: -; abundance: -; v_gene: TRBV21-1; CDR3aa: CASSNPKGSWDREHYEQYF; CDR3nt: TGTGCCAGCAGCAATCCTAAAGGGAGTTGGGACAGGGAACACTACGAGCAGTACTTC
j_gene: TRBJ1-4; d_gene: -; abundance: -; v_gene: TRBV9; CDR3aa: CASSQGTANEKLFF; CDR3nt: TGTGCCAGCAGTCAGGGGACGGCTAATGAAAAACTGTTTTTT
j_gene: TRBJ2-1; d_gene: TRBD2; abundance: -; v_gene: TRBV6-1; CDR3aa: CASSDPSGGPYNEQFF; CDR3nt: TGTGCCAGCAGTGACCCTAGCGGGGGGCCGTACAATGAGCAGTTCTTC
j_gene: TRBJ1-2; d_gene: TRBD1; abundance: -; v_gene: TRBV6-2/TRBV6-3; CDR3aa: CASSRTGIYGYTF; CDR3nt: TGTGCCAGCAGTCGGACAGGGATCTATGGCTACACCTTC
j_gene: TRBJ2-2; d_gene: -; abundance: -; v_gene: TRBV2; CDR3aa: CASSEAQNTGELFF; CDR3nt: TGTGCCAGCAGTGAAGCCCAGAACACCGGGGAGCTGTTTTTT
j_gene: TRBJ2-1; d_gene: -; abundance: -; v_gene: TRBV4-2; CDR3aa: CASSRGGPYNEQFF; CDR3nt: TGTGCCAGCAGCCGGGGGGGCCCCTACAATGAGCAGTTCTTC
j_gene: TRBJ1-3; d_gene: TRBD1; abundance: -; v_gene: TRBV27; CDR3aa: CASSPDRVPGNTIYF; CDR3nt: TGTGCCAGCAGCCCGGACAGGGTTCCTGGAAACACCATATATTTT
j_gene: TRBJ2-1; d_gene: TRBD2; abundance: once; v_gene: TRBV5-1; CDR3aa: CASSLGLAGEGEQFF; CDR3nt: TGCGCCAGCAGCTTGGGGCTAGCGGGGGAAGGTGAGCAGTTCTTC
j_gene: TRBJ1-6; d_gene: -; abundance: few; v_gene: TRBV12-5; CDR3aa: CASGLVRSTVTSPLHF; CDR3nt: TGTGCTAGTGGTTTGGTACGGTCCACAGTGACCTCACCCCTCCACTTT
j_gene: TRBJ2-1; d_gene: -; abundance: -; v_gene: TRBV5-6; CDR3aa: CASSLRGAFYNEQFF; CDR3nt: TGTGCCAGCAGCTTGCGGGGGGCCTTCTACAATGAGCAGTTCTTC
j_gene: TRBJ2-1; d_gene: -; abundance: -; v_gene: TRBV2; CDR3aa: CASKGYGGSISYNEQFF; CDR3nt: TGTGCCAGCAAGGGGTACGGGGGTTCGATTTCCTACAATGAGCAGTTCTTC
j_gene: TRBJ1-2; d_gene: -; abundance: -; v_gene: TRBV5-1; CDR3aa: CASSLGATLVANYGYTF; CDR3nt: TGCGCCAGCAGCTTGGGAGCCACCCTCGTTGCTAACTATGGCTACACCTTC
j_gene: TRBJ2-1; d_gene: TRBD1; abundance: -; v_gene: TRBV11-3; CDR3aa: CASSSRDREQFF; CDR3nt: TGTGCCAGCAGCTCACGGGACAGGGAGCAGTTCTTC
j_gene: TRBJ1-2; d_gene: -; abundance: -; v_gene: TRBV7-8; CDR3aa: CASSSRGASGYTF; CDR3nt: TGTGCCAGCAGCTCTCGGGGGGCAAGTGGCTACACCTTC
j_gene: TRBJ2-3; d_gene: TRBD2; abundance: few; v_gene: TRBV5-1; CDR3aa: CASSPERGGIRDTQYF; CDR3nt: TGCGCCAGCAGCCCGGAACGGGGGGGTATTAGAGATACGCAGTATTTT
j_gene: TRBJ2-5; d_gene: -; abundance: -; v_gene: TRBV20-1; CDR3aa: CSASESYGEEETQYF; CDR3nt: TGCAGTGCTAGTGAGTCATACGGGGAGGAAGAGACCCAGTACTTC
j_gene: TRBJ2-7; d_gene: TRBD2; abundance: -; v_gene: TRBV3-1/TRBV3-2; CDR3aa: CASSQGGLAGGSYEQYF; CDR3nt: TGTGCCAGCAGCCAAGGAGGACTAGCGGGGGGGTCCTACGAGCAGTACTTC
j_gene: TRBJ1-4; d_gene: -; abundance: once; v_gene: TRBV9; CDR3aa: CASSVEEGTNEKLFF; CDR3nt: TGTGCCAGCAGCGTAGAGGAGGGGACTAATGAAAAACTGTTTTTT
j_gene: TRBJ2-1; d_gene: -; abundance: -; v_gene: TRBV30; CDR3aa: CAWREGLGEQFF; CDR3nt: TGTGCCTGGAGGGAGGGGCTTGGTGAGCAGTTCTTC
j_gene: TRBJ2-2; d_gene: -; abundance: few; v_gene: TRBV3-1/TRBV3-2; CDR3aa: CASSQVRTGELFF; CDR3nt: TGTGCCAGCAGCCAAGTTCGCACCGGGGAGCTGTTTTTT
j_gene: TRBJ2-1; d_gene: TRBD1; abundance: -; v_gene: TRBV5-8; CDR3aa: CASTSGTGAYNEQFF; CDR3nt: TGTGCCAGCACAAGCGGGACAGGGGCCTACAATGAGCAGTTCTTC
j_gene: TRBJ2-3; d_gene: TRBD1; abundance: few; v_gene: TRBV4-2; CDR3aa: CASSPHGSQGATTDTQYF; CDR3nt: TGTGCCAGCAGCCCGCACGGCAGCCAGGGGGCAACCACAGATACGCAGTATTTT
j_gene: TRBJ2-6; d_gene: -; abundance: -; v_gene: TRBV3-1/TRBV3-2; CDR3aa: CASSPPGGATPFIPGANVLTF; CDR3nt: TGTGCCAGCAGCCCGCCCGGAGGGGCTACTCCCTTTATCCCTGGGGCCAACGTCCTGACTTTC
j_gene: TRBJ1-1; d_gene: -; abundance: -; v_gene: TRBV5-1; CDR3aa: CASSLWWQENTEAFF; CDR3nt: TGCGCCAGCAGCTTGTGGTGGCAGGAGAACACTGAAGCTTTCTTT
j_gene: TRBJ1-4; d_gene: TRBD1; abundance: -; v_gene: TRBV11-2; CDR3aa: CASSLEPFGDSLNEKLFF; CDR3nt: TGTGCCAGCAGCTTAGAACCCTTTGGGGACAGCCTTAATGAAAAACTGTTTTTT
j_gene: TRBJ2-7; d_gene: TRBD2; abundance: -; v_gene: TRBV14; CDR3aa: CASRALAGASQIQYF; CDR3nt: TGTGCCAGCAGGGCACTAGCGGGGGCCTCCCAGATCCAGTACTTC
j_gene: TRBJ2-5; d_gene: TRBD1; abundance: few; v_gene: TRBV10-3; CDR3aa: CAISGTGGETQYF; CDR3nt: TGTGCCATCAGTGGCACAGGGGGAGAGACCCAGTACTTC
j_gene: TRBJ1-1; d_gene: TRBD1; abundance: many; v_gene: TRBV4-3; CDR3aa: CASSQLDRGLNTEAFF; CDR3nt: TGCGCCAGCAGCCAATTAGACAGGGGACTTAACACTGAAGCTTTCTTT
j_gene: TRBJ2-1; d_gene: -; abundance: -; v_gene: TRBV9; CDR3aa: CASSVESTEQFF; CDR3nt: TGTGCCAGCAGCGTAGAATCGACAGAGCAGTTCTTC
j_gene: TRBJ2-1; d_gene: TRBD2; abundance: once; v_gene: TRBV27; CDR3aa: CASKIAGVAYNEQFF; CDR3nt: TGTGCCAGCAAAATAGCGGGGGTAGCCTACAATGAGCAGTTCTTC
j_gene: TRBJ1-5; d_gene: TRBD1; abundance: few; v_gene: TRBV23-1; CDR3aa: CASPRGRFNQPQHF; CDR3nt: TGCGCCAGTCCCAGGGGGCGGTTCAATCAGCCCCAGCATTTT
j_gene: TRBJ2-7; d_gene: -; abundance: few; v_gene: TRBV19; CDR3aa: CATSPYRSLYEQYF; CDR3nt: TGTGCCACCTCTCCCTATCGTTCCCTCTACGAGCAGTACTTC
j_gene: TRBJ1-2; d_gene: TRBD1; abundance: few; v_gene: TRBV6-5; CDR3aa: CASSPGTGYGYTF; CDR3nt: TGTGCCAGCAGTCCAGGGACAGGCTATGGCTACACCTTC
j_gene: TRBJ2-5; d_gene: -; abundance: -; v_gene: TRBV7-3; CDR3aa: CASSQGSQGGVETQYF; CDR3nt: TGTGCCAGCAGCCAAGGGTCCCAGGGCGGCGTCGAGACCCAGTACTTC
j_gene: TRBJ2-1; d_gene: TRBD1; abundance: -; v_gene: TRBV6-5; CDR3aa: CASSSPGQPYNEQFF; CDR3nt: TGTGCCAGCAGTTCACCGGGACAGCCCTACAATGAGCAGTTCTTC
j_gene: TRBJ2-7; d_gene: -; abundance: -; v_gene: TRBV15; CDR3aa: CATSSDSSYEQYF; CDR3nt: TGTGCCACCAGTTCGGACAGCTCCTACGAGCAGTACTTC
j_gene: TRBJ1-2; d_gene: -; abundance: -; v_gene: TRBV30; CDR3aa: CAWSITGNYGYTF; CDR3nt: TGTGCCTGGAGTATAACAGGGAACTATGGCTACACCTTC